This T cell receptor (beta chain) comes out of a study of spatial heterogeneity in lung cancer. TCRdb re-called the 5' RACE reads through MiXCR, storing one row per CDR3 protein. The profile shows about 7,800 distinct CDR3 sequences, 8.5% to 10% of them singletons. Stated time point: sample taken at primary tumor resection. In this sample, this clonotype turned up many times. Germline lookup yields CDR1 MNHEY and CDR2 SVGAGI. The CDR3 sequence is 15 residues long. V lost 7 bases to trimming and J lost 5 bases, with 20 bases between them. This specimen consisted of PBMCs, obtained at surgery. The gene calls are TRBV6-5 and TRBJ1-1; D might be TRBD1 (6 bases). The source is a male donor with early-stage non-small cell lung cancer. CDR3 sequence: CASNSAGAEGTEAFF. CDR3 coding DNA: TGTGCCAGCAATTCGGCGGGGGCCGAGGGGACTGAAGCTTTCTTT.